The clone carrying this TCR beta chain was observed at least ten times. Trimming pared 5 bases from V and 0 bases from J, leaving 11 bases between. CDR1 SNHLY and CDR2 FYNNEI come from the germline V gene. The CDR3 loop spans 14 amino acids. The TCR library was built from RNA with a 3' RACE protocol and unique molecular identifiers. TCRdb re-analysed the 3' RACE reads in MiXCR, keeping a single row per CDR3 protein. The data hold 7,000 or so distinct CDR3 sequences, with roughly 15% observed a single time. This entry belongs to a study of HIV-infected children after antiretroviral therapy interruption. Study in general: Interruption-arm sampling covered weeks 0, 12, interruption end (24 or 48), and about 3 years post-study.

The sample's treatment: PENTA 11 planned treatment interruption arm or continuous ART arm. Sorting from thawed PBMCs isolated memory CD8+ CD45RO+ CD45RA- T cells. This specimen consisted of CD45RO+ CD8+ T cells from PBMCs, pooled from several time points, obtained from a donor given antiretroviral therapy, either interrupted or continuous. The subset denotes: memory CD8+ CD45RO+ CD45RA- T cells. The origin of this receptor is a pool of human donors with HIV. The chain employs TRBV2 and TRBJ2-7; D possibly corresponds to TRBD1 (6 bases). CDR3 amino acids: CASSTQGNSYEQYF. The CDR3 DNA reads as TGTGCCAGCAGTACACAGGGAAACTCCTACGAGCAGTACTTC. The variable domain in full, completed from reference TRBV2 and TRBJ2-7, reads EPEVTQTPSHQVTQMGQEVILRCVPISNHLYFYWYRQILGQKVEFLVSFYNNEISEKSEIFDDQFSVERPDGSNFTLKIRSTKLEDSAMYFCASSTQGNSYEQYFGPGTRLTVT.